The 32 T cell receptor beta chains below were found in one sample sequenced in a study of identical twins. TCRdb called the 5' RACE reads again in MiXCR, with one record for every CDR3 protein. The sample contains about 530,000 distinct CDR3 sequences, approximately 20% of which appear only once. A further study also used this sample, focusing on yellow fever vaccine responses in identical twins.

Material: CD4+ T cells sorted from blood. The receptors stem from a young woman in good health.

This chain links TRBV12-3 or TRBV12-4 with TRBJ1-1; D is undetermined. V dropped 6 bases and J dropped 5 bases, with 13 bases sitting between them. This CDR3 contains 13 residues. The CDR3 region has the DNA TGTGCCAGCAGCTCGCGTGCCGGAACTGAAGCTTTCTTT. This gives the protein CASSSRAGTEAFF.

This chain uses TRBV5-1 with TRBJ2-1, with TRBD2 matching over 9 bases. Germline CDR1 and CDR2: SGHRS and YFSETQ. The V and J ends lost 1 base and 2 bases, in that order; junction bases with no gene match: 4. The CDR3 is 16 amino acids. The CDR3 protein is CASSLMLAGTYNEQFF. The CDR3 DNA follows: TGCGCCAGCAGCTTGATGCTAGCGGGGACCTACAATGAGCAGTTCTTC.

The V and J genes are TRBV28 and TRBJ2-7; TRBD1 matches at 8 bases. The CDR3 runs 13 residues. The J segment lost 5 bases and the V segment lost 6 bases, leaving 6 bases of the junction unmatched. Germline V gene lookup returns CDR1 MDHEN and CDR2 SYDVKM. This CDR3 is CASSNDRGHEQYF. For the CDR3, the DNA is TGTGCCAGCAGCAACGACAGGGGCCACGAGCAGTACTTC. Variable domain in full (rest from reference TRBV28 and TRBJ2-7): DVKVTQSSRYLVKRTGEKVFLECVQDMDHENMFWYRQDPGLGLRLIYFSYDVKMKEKGDIPEGYSVSREKKERFSLILESASTNQTSMYLCASSNDRGHEQYFGPGTRLTVT.

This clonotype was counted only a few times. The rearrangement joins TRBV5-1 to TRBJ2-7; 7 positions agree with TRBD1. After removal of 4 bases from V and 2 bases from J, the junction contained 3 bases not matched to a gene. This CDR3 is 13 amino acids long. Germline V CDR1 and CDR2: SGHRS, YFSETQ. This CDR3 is CASSRDRPYEQYF. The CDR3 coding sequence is TGCGCCAGCAGCCGGGACAGACCCTACGAGCAGTACTTC.

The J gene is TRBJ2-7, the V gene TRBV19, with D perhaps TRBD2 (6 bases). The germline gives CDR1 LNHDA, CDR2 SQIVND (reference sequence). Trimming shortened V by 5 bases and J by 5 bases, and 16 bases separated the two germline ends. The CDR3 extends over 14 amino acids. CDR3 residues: CASSSGDSVNEQYF. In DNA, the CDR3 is TGTGCCAGTAGTTCGGGGGACTCGGTAAACGAGCAGTACTTC.

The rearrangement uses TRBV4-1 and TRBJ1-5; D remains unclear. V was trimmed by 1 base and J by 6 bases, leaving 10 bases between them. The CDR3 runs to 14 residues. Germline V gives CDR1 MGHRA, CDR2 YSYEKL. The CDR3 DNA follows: TGCGCCAGCAGCCAAGGTTCGGGGTTTCAGCCCCAGCATTTT. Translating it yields CASSQGSGFQPQHF.

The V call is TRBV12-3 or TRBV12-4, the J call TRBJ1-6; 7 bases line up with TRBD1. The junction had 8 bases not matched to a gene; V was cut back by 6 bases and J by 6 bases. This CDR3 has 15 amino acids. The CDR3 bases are TGTGCCAGCAGCCGACGACAGGGTCTTAATTCACCCCTCCACTTT. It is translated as CASSRRQGLNSPLHF.

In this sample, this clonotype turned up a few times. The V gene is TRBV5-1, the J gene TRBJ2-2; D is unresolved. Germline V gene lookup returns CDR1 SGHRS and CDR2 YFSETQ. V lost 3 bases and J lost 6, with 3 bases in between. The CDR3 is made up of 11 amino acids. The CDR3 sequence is CASSWSGELFF. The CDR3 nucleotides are TGCGCCAGCAGCTGGTCCGGGGAGCTGTTTTTT.

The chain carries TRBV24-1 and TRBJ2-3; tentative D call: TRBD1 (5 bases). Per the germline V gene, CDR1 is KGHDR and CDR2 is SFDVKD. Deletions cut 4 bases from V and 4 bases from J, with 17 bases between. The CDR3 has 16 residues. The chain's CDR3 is CATSEHQGGSSDTQYF. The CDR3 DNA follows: TGTGCCACCAGTGAACACCAGGGTGGTTCGTCAGATACGCAGTATTTT.

The CDR3 region is CASHGGVIPYEQYV. CDR3 DNA sequence: TGTGCCAGTCATGGGGGAGTGATTCCCTACGAGCAGTACGTC. The chain employs TRBV6-1 and TRBJ2-7; either TRBD1 or TRBD2 may supply D (5 bases each). The V gene lost 9 bases and the J gene lost 2 bases, with 17 bases spanning the gap. The CDR3 length is 14 residues. The germline V gene has CDR1 MNHNS and CDR2 SASEGT.

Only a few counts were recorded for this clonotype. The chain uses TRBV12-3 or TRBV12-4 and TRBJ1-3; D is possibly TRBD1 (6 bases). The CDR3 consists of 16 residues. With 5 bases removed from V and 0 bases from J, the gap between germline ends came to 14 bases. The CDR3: CASSKTTGLSGNTIYF. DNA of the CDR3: TGTGCCAGCAGTAAGACGACAGGCCTCTCTGGAAACACCATATATTTT.

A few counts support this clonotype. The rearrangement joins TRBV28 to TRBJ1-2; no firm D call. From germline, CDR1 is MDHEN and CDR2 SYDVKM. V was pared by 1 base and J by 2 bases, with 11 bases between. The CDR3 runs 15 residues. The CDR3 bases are TGTGCCAGCAGTTTATCGGGAAACGGCAACTATGGCTACACCTTC. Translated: CASSLSGNGNYGYTF.

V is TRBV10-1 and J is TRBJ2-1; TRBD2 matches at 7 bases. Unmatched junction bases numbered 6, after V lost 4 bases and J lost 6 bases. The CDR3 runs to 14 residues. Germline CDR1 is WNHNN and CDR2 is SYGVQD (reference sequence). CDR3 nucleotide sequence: TGCGCCAGCAGTGTTCGGACTAGTCTCAATGAGCAGTTCTTC. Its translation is CASSVRTSLNEQFF.

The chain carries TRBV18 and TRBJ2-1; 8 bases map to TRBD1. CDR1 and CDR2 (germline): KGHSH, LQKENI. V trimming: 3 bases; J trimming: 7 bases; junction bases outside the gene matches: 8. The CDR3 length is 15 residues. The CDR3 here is CASSPTLQGANEQFF. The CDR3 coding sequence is TGTGCCAGCTCACCGACTCTTCAGGGGGCAAATGAGCAGTTCTTC.

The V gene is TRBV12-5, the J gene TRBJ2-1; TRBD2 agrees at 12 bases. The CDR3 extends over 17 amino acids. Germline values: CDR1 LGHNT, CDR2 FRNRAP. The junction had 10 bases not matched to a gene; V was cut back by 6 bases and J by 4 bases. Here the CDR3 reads CASGPAGTSGLYNEQFF. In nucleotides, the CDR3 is TGTGCTAGTGGCCCCGCCGGGACTAGCGGGCTATACAATGAGCAGTTCTTC.

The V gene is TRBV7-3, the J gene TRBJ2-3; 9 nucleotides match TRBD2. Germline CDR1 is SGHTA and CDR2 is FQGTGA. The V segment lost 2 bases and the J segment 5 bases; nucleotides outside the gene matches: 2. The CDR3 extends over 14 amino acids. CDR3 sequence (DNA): TGTGCCAGCAGCTTAGGGCGGGAGGGAGATACGCAGTATTTT. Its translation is CASSLGREGDTQYF.

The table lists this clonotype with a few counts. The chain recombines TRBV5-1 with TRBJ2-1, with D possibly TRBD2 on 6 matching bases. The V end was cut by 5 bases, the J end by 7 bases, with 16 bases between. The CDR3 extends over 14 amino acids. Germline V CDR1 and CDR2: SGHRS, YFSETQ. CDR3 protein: CASREGQAENEQFF. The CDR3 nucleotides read TGCGCCAGCAGGGAGGGGCAGGCGGAGAATGAGCAGTTCTTC.

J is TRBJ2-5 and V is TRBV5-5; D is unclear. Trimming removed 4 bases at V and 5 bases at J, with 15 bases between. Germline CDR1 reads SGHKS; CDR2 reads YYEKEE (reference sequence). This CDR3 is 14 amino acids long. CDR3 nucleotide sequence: TGTGCCAGCAGCCTCCCCGGCTGGCGGGAGACCCAGTACTTC. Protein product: CASSLPGWRETQYF.

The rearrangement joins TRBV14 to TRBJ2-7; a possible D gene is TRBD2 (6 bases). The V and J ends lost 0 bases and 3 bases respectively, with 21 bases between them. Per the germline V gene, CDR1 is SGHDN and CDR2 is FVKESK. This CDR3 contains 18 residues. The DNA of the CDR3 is TGTGCCAGCAGCCAAGATCGGGGCGGGGAGGCCATCCGCTACGAGCAGTACTTC. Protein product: CASSQDRGGEAIRYEQYF.

The CDR3 reads CASSRTGRWETQYF. CDR3 nucleotide sequence: TGTGCCAGCAGCCGAACGGGCAGGTGGGAGACCCAGTACTTC. The chain recombines TRBV3-1 with TRBJ2-5, with unresolved D. This CDR3 contains 14 residues. The V end was cut by 4 bases, the J end by 5 bases, with 14 bases between. Germline CDR1 and CDR2: LGHDT and YNNKEL (reference sequence).

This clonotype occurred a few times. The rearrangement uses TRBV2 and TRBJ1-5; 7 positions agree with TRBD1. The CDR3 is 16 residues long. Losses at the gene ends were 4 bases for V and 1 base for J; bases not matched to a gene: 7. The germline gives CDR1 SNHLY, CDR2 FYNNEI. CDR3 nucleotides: TGTGCCAGCAGTGCCCCCACAGGGGTCAGCAATCAGCCCCAGCATTTT. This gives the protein CASSAPTGVSNQPQHF.

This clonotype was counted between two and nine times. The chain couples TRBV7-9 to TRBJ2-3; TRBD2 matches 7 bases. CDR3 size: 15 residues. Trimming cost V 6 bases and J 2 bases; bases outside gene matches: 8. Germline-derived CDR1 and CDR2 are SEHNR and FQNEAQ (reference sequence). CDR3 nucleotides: TGTGCCAGCAGTGAACTAGCGCAGCACACAGATACGCAGTATTTT. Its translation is CASSELAQHTDTQYF.

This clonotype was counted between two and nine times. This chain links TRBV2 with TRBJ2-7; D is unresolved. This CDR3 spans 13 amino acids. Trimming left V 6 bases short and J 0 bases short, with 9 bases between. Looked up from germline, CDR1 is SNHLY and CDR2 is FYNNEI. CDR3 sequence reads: CASRERLSYEQYF. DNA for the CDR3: TGTGCCAGCAGGGAGCGTCTCTCCTACGAGCAGTACTTC.

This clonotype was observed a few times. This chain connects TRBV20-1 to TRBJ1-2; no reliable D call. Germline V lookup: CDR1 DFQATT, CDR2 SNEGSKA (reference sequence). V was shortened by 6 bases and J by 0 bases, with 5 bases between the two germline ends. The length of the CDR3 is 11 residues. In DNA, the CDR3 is TGCAGTGCCACCGCTAACTATGGCTACACCTTC. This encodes CSATANYGYTF.

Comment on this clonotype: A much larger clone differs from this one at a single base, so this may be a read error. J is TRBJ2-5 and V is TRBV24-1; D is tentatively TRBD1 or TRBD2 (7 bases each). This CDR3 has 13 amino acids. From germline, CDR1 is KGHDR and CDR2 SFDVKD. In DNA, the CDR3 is TGTGCCACCAATGATTTGCAGCGGGGACAGTTGTACTTC. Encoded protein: CATNDLQRGQLYF.

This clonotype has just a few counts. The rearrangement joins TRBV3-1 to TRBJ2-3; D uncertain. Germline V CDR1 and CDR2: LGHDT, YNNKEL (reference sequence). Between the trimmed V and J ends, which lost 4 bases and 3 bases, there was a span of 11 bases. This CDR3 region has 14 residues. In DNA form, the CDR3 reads TGTGCCAGCAGCCTTCGGGTGGTTACAGATACGCAGTATTTT. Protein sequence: CASSLRVVTDTQYF.

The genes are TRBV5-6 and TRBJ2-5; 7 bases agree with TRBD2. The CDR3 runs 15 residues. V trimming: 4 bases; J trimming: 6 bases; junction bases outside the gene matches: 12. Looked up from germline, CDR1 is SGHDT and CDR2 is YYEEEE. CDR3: CASSLVGEGQKTQYF. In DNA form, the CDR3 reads TGTGCCAGCAGCCTCGTAGGGGAGGGCCAGAAGACCCAGTACTTC.

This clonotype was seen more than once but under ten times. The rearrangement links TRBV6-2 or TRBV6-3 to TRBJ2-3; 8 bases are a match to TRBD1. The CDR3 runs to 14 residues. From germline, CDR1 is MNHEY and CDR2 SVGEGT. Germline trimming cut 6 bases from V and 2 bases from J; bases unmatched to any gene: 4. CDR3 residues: CASRRDRITDTQYF. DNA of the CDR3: TGTGCCAGCAGGCGGGACAGGATCACAGATACGCAGTATTTT.

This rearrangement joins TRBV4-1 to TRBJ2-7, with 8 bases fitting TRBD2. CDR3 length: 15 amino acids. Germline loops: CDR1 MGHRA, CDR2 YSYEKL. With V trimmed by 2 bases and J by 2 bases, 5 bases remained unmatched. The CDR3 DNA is TGCGCCAGCAGCCAAATCCCGGGAGGGCCCTACGAGCAGTACTTC. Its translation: CASSQIPGGPYEQYF.

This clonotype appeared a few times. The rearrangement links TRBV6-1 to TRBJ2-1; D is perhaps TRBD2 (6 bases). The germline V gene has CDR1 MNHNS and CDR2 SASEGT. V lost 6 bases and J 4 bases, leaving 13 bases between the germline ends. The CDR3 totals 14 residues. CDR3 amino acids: CASSGPGGYNEQFF. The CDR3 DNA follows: TGTGCCAGCAGCGGACCCGGGGGATACAATGAGCAGTTCTTC.

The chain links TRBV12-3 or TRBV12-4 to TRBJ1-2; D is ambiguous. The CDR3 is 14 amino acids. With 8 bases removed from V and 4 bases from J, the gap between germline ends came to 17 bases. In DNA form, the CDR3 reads TGTGCCAGCCTCCTTTTCAAAGGCGGCTATGGCTACACCTTC. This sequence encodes CASLLFKGGYGYTF.

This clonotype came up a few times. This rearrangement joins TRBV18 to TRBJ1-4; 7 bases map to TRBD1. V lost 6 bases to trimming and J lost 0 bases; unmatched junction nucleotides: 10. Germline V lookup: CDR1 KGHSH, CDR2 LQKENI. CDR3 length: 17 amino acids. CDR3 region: CASSRDSRLATNEKLFF. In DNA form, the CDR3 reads TGTGCCAGCTCCAGGGACAGTCGACTTGCAACTAATGAAAAACTGTTTTTT.